Following are 8 T cell receptor beta chains from one sample sequenced in a study of T cells in severe cutaneous drug reactions (dated by TCRdb to between 2018 and 2020). Sequenced donors were patients with carbamazepine-induced Stevens-Johnson syndrome or toxic epidermal necrolysis (CBZ-SJS/TEN). The sample was run on an Illumina MiSeq. Library preparation used the iRepertoire multiplex PCR system with TCR subtype-specific primers for both bulk and single-cell sequencing. After TCRdb reprocessed the reads, each CDR3 protein sequence was kept as one row, without DNA. The table held for this sample gives about 3,800 distinct CDR3 sequences. Around 82% of the sample goes to the ten largest clones. Sequencing used PBMCs. Receptor source: a human donor with Stevens-Johnson syndrome, a severe cutaneous drug reaction.

The genes are TRBV9 and TRBJ2-7. Germline CDR1 and CDR2: SGDLS and YYNGEE. The CDR3 spans 13 residues. CDR3 residues: CASSVRESYEQYF.

The chain couples TRBV10-3 to TRBJ2-3. Per the germline V gene, CDR1 is ENHRY and CDR2 is SYGVKD. CDR3 size: 12 residues. CDR3 loop: CAISESTDTQYF.

V and J are TRBV19 and TRBJ2-1; TCRdb proposes TRBD2, but this gene call is untestable without DNA. Germline lookup yields CDR1 LNHDA and CDR2 SQIVND (reference sequence). This CDR3 is 14 amino acids long. The CDR3 loop reads CASSKGLEYNEQFF. Using reference TRBV19 and TRBJ2-1 for the parts outside the CDR3, the full variable domain is DGGITQSPKYLFRKEGQNVTLSCEQNLNHDAMYWYRQDPGQGLRLIYYSQIVNDFQKGDIAEGYSVSREKKESFPLTVTSAQKNPTAFYLCASSKGLEYNEQFFGPGTRLTVL.

In terms of frequency, this clonotype is medium-sized. V and J are TRBV2 and TRBJ1-4; TCRdb returns TRBD1, unconfirmable since there is no DNA. Germline V gives CDR1 SNHLY, CDR2 FYNNEI. The CDR3 spans 13 residues. The CDR3 is CASSRGAYEKLFF.

The V and J genes are TRBV20-1 and TRBJ2-4; the TCRdb call, TRBD1, lacks DNA for checking. This CDR3 has 13 residues. Germline V CDR1 and CDR2: DFQATT, SNEGSKA (reference sequence). The CDR3 loop is CSASFEGQNIQYF.

The genes are TRBV28 and TRBJ1-6. This CDR3 has 11 residues. CDR1 MDHEN and CDR2 SYDVKM come from the germline V gene. The CDR3 here is CASSFNSPLHF.

The chain recombines TRBV5-5 with TRBJ1-1; lacking DNA, the TRBD1 call made by TCRdb goes unchecked. CDR1 is SGHKS and CDR2 is YYEKEE in the germline V gene (reference sequence). The CDR3 sequence is 15 residues long. The CDR3 is CASSKEWVRDTEAFF. The full variable domain, completed using reference TRBV5-5 and TRBJ1-1, is DAGVTQSPTHLIKTRGQQVTLRCSPISGHKSVSWYQQVLGQGPQFIFQYYEKEERGRGNFPDRFSARQFPNYSSELNVNALLLGDSALYLCASSKEWVRDTEAFFGQGTRLTVV.

The chain is built from TRBV28 and TRBJ1-2; TCRdb proposes TRBD1, but this gene call is untestable without DNA. Germline CDR1 MDHEN, CDR2 SYDVKM. CDR3 length: 15 amino acids. The CDR3 region is CASIPWDASNYGYTF.